This T cell receptor (beta chain) appears in the sequencing data of a study of blood T cell repertoires in COVID-19. The germline V gene has CDR1 SQVTM and CDR2 ANQGSEA. V lost 0 bases, J lost 2 bases, and 12 bases lay in between. The CDR3 covers 15 residues. Using immunoSEQ multiplex PCR, the repertoire was profiled, and TCRdb retains in-frame clones only, with some absent. The repertoire consists of 250,000 to 300,000 clones, with about 89% occurring once and the leading ten covering around 12%. The source is an older woman with acute or convalescent COVID-19. The sample comprised peripheral blood. V and J are TRBV29-1 and TRBJ2-3; tentatively, D is TRBD2 (5 bases). This CDR3 is CSVEEKGLTTDTQYF. The CDR3 DNA is TGCAGCGTTGAAGAAAAAGGACTTACCACAGATACGCAGTATTTT.